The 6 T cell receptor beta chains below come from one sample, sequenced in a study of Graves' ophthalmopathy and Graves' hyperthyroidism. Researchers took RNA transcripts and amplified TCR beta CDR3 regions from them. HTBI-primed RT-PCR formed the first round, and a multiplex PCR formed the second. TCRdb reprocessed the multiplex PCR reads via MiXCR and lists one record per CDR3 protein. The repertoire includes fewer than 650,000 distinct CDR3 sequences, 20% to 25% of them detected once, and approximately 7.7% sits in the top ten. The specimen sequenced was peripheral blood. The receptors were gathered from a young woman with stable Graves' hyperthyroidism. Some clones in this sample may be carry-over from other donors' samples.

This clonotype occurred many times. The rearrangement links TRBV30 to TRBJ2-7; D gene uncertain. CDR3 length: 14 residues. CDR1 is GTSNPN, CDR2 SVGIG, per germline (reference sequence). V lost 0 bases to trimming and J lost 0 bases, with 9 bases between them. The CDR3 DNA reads TGTGCCTGGAGTGTGCTCCGAAGCTCCTACGAGCAGTACTTC. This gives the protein CAWSVLRSSYEQYF.

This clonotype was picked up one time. DNA for the CDR3: TGCGCCAGCAGCTTACCTCGGGACAGGGGCTTTACCGAGCAGTACTTC. This codes for CASSLPRDRGFTEQYF. The genes are TRBV5-1 and TRBJ2-7, with 10 bases matching TRBD1. Losses at the gene ends were 2 bases for V and 6 bases for J; bases not matched to a gene: 11. The length of the CDR3 is 16 residues. In germline, CDR1 is SGHRS, CDR2 YFSETQ.

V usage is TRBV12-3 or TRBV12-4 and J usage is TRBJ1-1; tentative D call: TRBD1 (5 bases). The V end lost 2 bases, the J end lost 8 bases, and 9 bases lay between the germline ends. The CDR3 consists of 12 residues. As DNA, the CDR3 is TGTGCCAGCAGTTTATACGCAGGGGAAGCTTTCTTT. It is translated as CASSLYAGEAFF.

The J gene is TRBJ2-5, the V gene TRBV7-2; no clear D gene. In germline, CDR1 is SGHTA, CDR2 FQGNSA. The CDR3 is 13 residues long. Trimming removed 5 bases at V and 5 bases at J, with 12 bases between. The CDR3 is CASSPIRSETQYF. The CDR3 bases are TGTGCCAGCAGCCCCATCCGTTCGGAGACCCAGTACTTC.

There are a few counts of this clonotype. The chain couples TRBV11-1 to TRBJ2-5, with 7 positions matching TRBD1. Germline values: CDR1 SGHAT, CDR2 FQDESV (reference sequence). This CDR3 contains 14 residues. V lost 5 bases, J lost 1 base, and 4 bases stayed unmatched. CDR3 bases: TGTGCCAGCAGCGGGACAGACCTCCAAGAGACCCAGTACTTC. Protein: CASSGTDLQETQYF.

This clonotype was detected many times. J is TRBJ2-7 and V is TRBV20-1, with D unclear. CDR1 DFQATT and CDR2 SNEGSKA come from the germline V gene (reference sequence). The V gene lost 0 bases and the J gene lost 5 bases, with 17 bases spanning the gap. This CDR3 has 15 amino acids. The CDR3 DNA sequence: TGCAGTGCTAGAGATCCGAAGGTTTTAGCCAACGAGCAGTACTTC. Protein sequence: CSARDPKVLANEQYF.